Shown below are 5 T cell receptor beta chains from a single sample sequenced in a study of CD8 T cells in cerebrospinal fluid in Alzheimer's disease. TCRdb reprocessed the 10x single-cell sequencing reads, with one entry per CDR3 protein and no DNA. The table for this sample gives roughly 1,500 distinct CDR3 sequences. Sample: cerebrospinal fluid. These TCRs come from a human donor with Alzheimer's disease.

This clonotype ranks as medium-sized (0.01 to 0.1%) in terms of frequency. The chain uses TRBV9 and TRBJ2-7; the TCRdb D gene call, TRBD1, has no DNA to confirm it. Germline V gene sequence: CDR1 SGDLS, CDR2 YYNGEE. The CDR3 sequence is 14 residues long. CDR3 loop: CASSFGTAAYEQYF.

This clonotype registers medium-sized by frequency. The genes are TRBV30 and TRBJ1-1; the TCRdb D gene call, TRBD1, has no DNA to confirm it. The germline gives CDR1 GTSNPN, CDR2 SVGIG (reference sequence). This CDR3 spans 12 amino acids. This chain's CDR3 is CAWSPLGTQAFF.

In terms of frequency, this clonotype is medium-sized. V usage is TRBV18 and J usage is TRBJ2-2. The germline V gene has CDR1 KGHSH and CDR2 LQKENI. The CDR3 is made up of 15 amino acids. CDR3 region: CASSPTSQNTGELFF.

This clonotype is medium-sized by frequency. This chain links TRBV29-1 with TRBJ2-1; TCRdb designates TRBD2, a call that cannot be tested without DNA. Per germline, CDR1 SQVTM and CDR2 ANQGSEA. The CDR3 has 14 amino acids. CDR3 sequence: CSVPGTGTYNEQFF.

This clonotype counts as large by frequency. The chain has TRBV7-2 and TRBJ1-2; TCRdb designates TRBD1, a call that cannot be tested without DNA. This CDR3 has 14 residues. The V gene's germline CDR1 is SGHTA and CDR2 FQGNSA. The CDR3 protein is CASSLAAQGRGYTF.